What follows describes a single T cell receptor beta chain. Treatment here: oral pan-JAK inhibitor, 5-10 mg twice daily. Extracted from the samples, RNA was reverse transcribed into cDNA to serve as the sequencing template. The method was immunoSEQ multiplex PCR; TCRdb's version includes in-frame clones alone and lacks a portion of them. This sample carries over 85,000 clones, over 70% of them seen once, and the ten largest clones take around 15%. Trimming removed 8 bases from V and 5 bases from J, with 15 bases in between. The CDR3 runs 14 residues. Germline lookup yields CDR1 SNHLY and CDR2 FYNNEI. The data derive from a study of CD8+ T cells in alopecia areata.

The V gene is TRBV2, the J gene TRBJ1-4; D is undetermined. The source of this sequence is a human donor with alopecia areata. Sequenced here: CD8+ T cells sorted from blood, sampled between weeks 44 and 45, from a patient treated with tofacitinib. DNA for the CDR3: TGTGCCAGCCGAGACGATGTCCGAAATGAAAAACTGTTTTTT. Its protein is CASRDDVRNEKLFF.